There are many counts of the clone carrying this T cell receptor (beta chain). Its target is unknown. MiXCR, applied by TCRdb to the RACE reads, yields one record per CDR3 protein. The data show around 330,000 distinct CDR3 sequences, 5.5% seen once. The data are from a study of human T cells and chemical hapten exposure. Points from the study as a whole: Significantly more large CDR3 similarity clusters were formed by expanded TCRs than by controls.

Germline V lookup: CDR1 SQVTM, CDR2 ANQGSEA. The CDR3 length is 15 residues. Unmatched junction bases numbered 6, after V lost 2 bases and J lost 2 bases. As for time point: pre-sensitization, week 0. Treatment in this sample: therapeutic diphenylcyclopropenone sensitization with weekly scalp DPC. The rearrangement links TRBV29-1 to TRBJ2-3, with TRBD2 matching over 8 bases. This receptor was identified in a woman between 18 and 29 years old with alopecia areata. Some clones in this sample may be carry-over from other donors' samples. The sample in question was whole blood, obtained in connection with sensitization to the hapten diphenylcyclopropenone (DPC). The CDR3 region is CSVELTGGTTDTQYF. The CDR3 DNA reads TGCAGCGTTGAACTTACGGGGGGGACCACAGATACGCAGTATTTT.